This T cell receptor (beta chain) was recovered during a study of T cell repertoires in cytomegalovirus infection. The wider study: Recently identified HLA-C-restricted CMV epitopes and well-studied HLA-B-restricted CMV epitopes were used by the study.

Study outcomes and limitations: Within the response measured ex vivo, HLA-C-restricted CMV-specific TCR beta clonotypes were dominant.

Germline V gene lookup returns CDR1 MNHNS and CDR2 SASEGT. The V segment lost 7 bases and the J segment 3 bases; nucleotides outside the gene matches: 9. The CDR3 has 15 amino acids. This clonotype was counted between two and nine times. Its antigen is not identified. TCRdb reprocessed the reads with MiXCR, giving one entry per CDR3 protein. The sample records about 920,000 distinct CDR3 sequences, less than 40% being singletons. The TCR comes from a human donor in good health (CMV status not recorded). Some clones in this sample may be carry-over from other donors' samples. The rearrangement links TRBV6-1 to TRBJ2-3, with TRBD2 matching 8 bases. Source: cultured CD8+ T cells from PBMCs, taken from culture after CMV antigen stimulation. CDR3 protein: CASNRFSGATDTQYF. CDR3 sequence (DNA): TGTGCCAGCAATCGATTTAGCGGGGCTACAGATACGCAGTATTTT.